This T cell receptor beta chain was obtained from a study of radiation and T cells in renal cell carcinoma. The time point: blood 4 weeks post-SBRT, at nephrectomy. The treatment is: 15 Gy SBRT to primary tumor, nephrectomy 4 weeks later. CDR3 length: 13 residues. Germline CDR1 reads SGHTA; CDR2 reads FQGNSA. V was cut by 1 base and J by 5 bases, with 7 bases left in between. Assay used: immunoSEQ multiplex PCR; TCRdb lists only in-frame clones, some missing. The table shows roughly 58,000 clones, with around 80% occurring only once. Sequenced material: blood, taken from a patient whose treatment included radiotherapy and nephrectomy. The chain is built from TRBV7-2 and TRBJ2-3, with unresolved D. This sequence originates from a man in his fifties or sixties with renal cell carcinoma. CDR3 DNA: TGTGCCAGCAGCTTAGGGCCAGAAGATACGCAGTATTTT. It yields the protein CASSLGPEDTQYF.